The 8 T cell receptor beta chains in this list originate from one sample, sequenced in a study of blood T cells in healthy people across ages. A second about 7 to 12 cycle PCR used barcoded and J-beta primers. MiXCR was run by TCRdb on the 5' RACE reads, yielding one entry per CDR3 protein. The sample lists 1.8 million or so distinct CDR3 sequences, approximately 40% seen once, with more than 20% in the top ten. Sequencing was done on a sample of blood. The receptors originated from a human donor in good health.

This clonotype has a handful of counts. The chain couples TRBV5-6 to TRBJ2-3; D is ambiguous. This CDR3 contains 14 residues. V was shortened by 5 bases and J by 4 bases, with 14 bases between the two germline ends. Germline CDR1 is SGHDT and CDR2 is YYEEEE. The CDR3: CASSSITVADTQYF. In DNA, the CDR3 is TGTGCCAGCAGTTCTATAACAGTGGCAGATACGCAGTATTTT.

A few counts support this clonotype. This chain uses TRBV6-2 or TRBV6-3 with TRBJ2-1; a possible D gene is TRBD1 (6 bases). This CDR3 has 18 residues. In germline, CDR1 is MNHEY, CDR2 SVGEGT. Between the trimmed V and J ends, which lost 2 bases and 0 bases, there was a span of 17 bases. CDR3 region: CASSYRSGAYTSYNEQFF. The CDR3 DNA is TGTGCCAGCAGTTACCGCTCAGGGGCTTACACCTCCTACAATGAGCAGTTCTTC.

The rearrangement uses TRBV4-2 and TRBJ2-3; D gene uncertain. The ends were cut back, 4 bases at V and 7 bases at J, with 12 bases in the middle. This CDR3 is built from 13 residues. CDR1 is LGHNA and CDR2 is YNFKEQ in the germline V gene. The DNA of the CDR3 is TGTGCCAGCAGCCCGGAAACGCGTTATACGCAGTATTTT. It yields the protein CASSPETRYTQYF.

This chain links TRBV6-2 or TRBV6-3 with TRBJ2-5; D call uncertain. CDR3 length equals 15 residues. The ends were cut back, 2 bases at V and 4 bases at J, with 14 bases in the middle. CDR1 and CDR2 (germline): MNHEY, SVGEGT. The CDR3 sequence: CASSYRSTPLETQYF. CDR3 DNA: TGTGCCAGCAGTTACCGCTCCACTCCGCTAGAGACCCAGTACTTC.

This clonotype was counted a few times. The genes are TRBV20-1 and TRBJ2-1, with TRBD2 matching 7 bases. Germline lookup yields CDR1 DFQATT and CDR2 SNEGSKA (reference sequence). Unmatched junction bases numbered 12, after V lost 0 bases and J lost 4 bases. This CDR3 contains 17 residues. In DNA, the CDR3 is TGCAGTGCTAGAGATTGGGGGAGCTCAGCGGGGTACAATGAGCAGTTCTTC. It encodes CSARDWGSSAGYNEQFF.

This clonotype was observed a few times. The J gene is TRBJ1-2, the V gene TRBV5-6; no clear D gene. The CDR3 has 14 amino acids. The germline gives CDR1 SGHDT, CDR2 YYEEEE. V shed 3 bases and J shed 1 base, with 10 bases lying between them. The CDR3 region has the DNA TGTGCCAGCAGCTGGGCTCAGATTAACTATGGCTACACCTTC. This sequence encodes CASSWAQINYGYTF.

A remark on this clonotype: One end of the junction is discordant with germline, which a read error may explain. The chain carries TRBV4-3 and TRBJ2-2, with D perhaps matching TRBD2 (7 bases). This CDR3 is built from 15 residues. In germline, CDR1 is LGHNA, CDR2 YSLEER. In DNA form, the CDR3 reads TGCGCCAGCAGCCAACAATATCTCGAGGGAGGGGGGCTGTTTTTT. Protein product: CASSQQYLEGGGLFF.

This clonotype was seen only a few times. The CDR3 is CASPTWTNEQFF. The DNA of the CDR3 is TGTGCCAGCCCAACATGGACAAATGAGCAGTTCTTC. The rearrangement links TRBV11-3 to TRBJ2-1, with a possible D match to TRBD1 (5 bases). There are 12 residues in the CDR3. The V end lost 8 bases, the J end lost 7 bases, and 12 bases lay between the germline ends. CDR1 and CDR2 from the germline V gene are SGHNT and YENEEA. The full variable domain, in which reference TRBV11-3 and TRBJ2-1 provide the parts outside the CDR3, is EAGVVQSPRYKIIEKKQPVAFWCNPISGHNTLYWYLQNLGQGPELLIRYENEEAVDDSQLPKDRFSAERLKGVDSTLKIQPAELGDSAVYLCASPTWTNEQFFGPGTRLTVL.